The present entry profiles one T cell receptor beta chain with its context. Its antigen is still unknown. Between the trimmed V and J ends, which lost 3 bases and 1 base, there was a span of 7 bases. Per germline, CDR1 LNHDA and CDR2 SQIVND (reference sequence). CDR3 length equals 13 residues. The tumor samples were collected prior to definitive surgery or chemotherapy. The data stem from a study of high-grade serous ovarian cancer treatment subgroups. Study results and limitations: Bulk tumor TCR sequencing gave no spatial information. Different patients shared almost no repertoire; same-patient tumors shared 0.11 to 0.79.

Only in-frame clones appear in the TCRdb table, and some are missing; sequencing was by immunoSEQ multiplex PCR. The sample holds approximately 4,000 clones, roughly four fifths seen once. Sequencing was done on a sample of tumor tissue. The V and J genes are TRBV19 and TRBJ2-7; D not certain. The clonotype comes from a human donor with high-grade serous ovarian cancer. The DNA of the CDR3 is TGTGCCAGTAGTATGAGTTTGTCCTACGAGCAGTACTTC. It specifies CASSMSLSYEQYF.